Below, one T cell receptor beta chain is given with its context. Its antigen is unidentified. Sequencing used immunoSEQ multiplex PCR; TCRdb keeps in-frame clones, though not all of them. The data hold tens of thousands of clones, with roughly 90% observed a single time. These data are taken from a study of cytomegalovirus exposure and HLA in healthy donors. Study-level results: Many donors shared some public TCRs, even though most TCR sequences were rare. The study listed 150 to 200 cytomegalovirus-associated TCR beta chains. For cytomegalovirus status, the classifier reportedly gave diagnoses with high specificity and sensitivity.

This CDR3 region has 15 residues. Germline values: CDR1 SGDLS, CDR2 YYNGEE. Unmatched junction bases numbered 7, after V lost 0 bases and J lost 6 bases. Material: PBMCs. The chain is built from TRBV9 and TRBJ2-7, with 9 bases identical to TRBD2. The TCR comes from a man younger than 30 in good health and CMV-seronegative. The CDR3 coding sequence is TGTGCCAGCAGCGTAGGGGTTAGCGGGAGACGCGAGCAGTACTTC. Amino acid sequence: CASSVGVSGRREQYF.